The 20 T cell receptor beta chains in this list originate from one sample, sequenced in a study of metastatic and nonmetastatic thyroid tumors. TCRdb re-called the PCR reads through MiXCR. The sample carries approximately 20,000 clones, approximately 15% recorded once. Thyroid surgery was preceded by no treatment in any patient. Sequencing was done on a sample of tumor tissue. The source is a female donor with papillary thyroid cancer or a benign thyroid nodule (not recorded which). Some clones in this sample may be carry-over from other donors' samples.

This chain links TRBV27 with TRBJ2-1; no clear D. The V end lost 2 bases, the J end lost 1 base, and 12 bases lay between the germline ends. In germline, CDR1 is MNHEY, CDR2 SMNVEV (reference sequence). The CDR3 sequence is 16 residues long. In DNA form, the CDR3 reads TGTGCCAGCAGTTTAAGGCAACCTGGGTCCTACAATGAGCAGTTCTTC. Translation gives CASSLRQPGSYNEQFF.

This clone was seen at least ten times. This sequence joins TRBV20-1 and TRBJ2-1, with 11 bases matching TRBD2. CDR1 and CDR2 (germline): DFQATT, SNEGSKA (reference sequence). V trimming: 5 bases; J trimming: 4 bases; junction bases outside the gene matches: 7. This CDR3 spans 15 amino acids. As DNA, the CDR3 is TGCAGTGCTCCAGGCACTAGCGGGGGATACAATGAGCAGTTCTTC. Its protein product is CSAPGTSGGYNEQFF.

This clone was seen many times. The V gene is TRBV6-1, the J gene TRBJ1-2; D call uncertain. Germline values: CDR1 MNHNS, CDR2 SASEGT. The germline V and J ends were trimmed by 4 bases and 8 bases, with 17 bases remaining between them. The CDR3 spans 14 residues. The DNA for the CDR3 is TGTGCCAGCAGTGGGGCCTCAGAGCGAAACGGCTACACCTTC. Protein sequence: CASSGASERNGYTF.

The sample holds many counts of this clone. The chain couples TRBV7-6 to TRBJ2-7, with 7 bases fitting TRBD2. V lost 3 bases and J lost 4; bases outside the gene matches: 6. The CDR3 extends over 14 amino acids. Per germline, CDR1 SGHVS and CDR2 FNYEAQ. As DNA, the CDR3 is TGTGCCAGCAGCTTCGCGGGGGATGGGTACGAGCAGTACTTC. This sequence encodes CASSFAGDGYEQYF.

Of note for this clone: It may be a read error: a sequence one base away is much more abundant. The chain combines TRBV10-3 with TRBJ2-2; D is uncertain. Germline V CDR1 and CDR2: ENHRY, SYGVKD. This CDR3 is built from 14 residues. The CDR3 sequence is CAISEVRATVELFF. The CDR3 coding sequence is TGTGCCATCAGTGAAGTTCGAGCCACCGTGGAGCTGTTTTTT.

The gene calls are TRBV3-1 and TRBJ1-1; D perhaps matches TRBD1 (6 bases). V shed 4 bases and J shed 5 bases, with 20 bases lying between them. The CDR3 covers 16 residues. Germline CDR1 and CDR2: LGHDT and YNNKEL (reference sequence). CDR3 sequence reads: CASSPGSGRGHTEAFF. In DNA, the CDR3 is TGTGCCAGCAGCCCTGGGTCGGGCAGGGGTCATACTGAAGCTTTCTTT.

This clone was seen at least ten times. The chain links TRBV19 to TRBJ2-3; D is unresolved. The germline gives CDR1 LNHDA, CDR2 SQIVND (reference sequence). V lost 10 bases and J lost 6, with 20 bases in between. The CDR3 runs to 14 residues. CDR3 region: CATPEGRLGDTQYF. CDR3 DNA sequence: TGTGCCACCCCTGAAGGGCGCCTTGGGGATACGCAGTATTTT.

This clone was detected many times. The chain combines TRBV11-1 with TRBJ2-3; 9 nucleotides agree with TRBD2. The germline gives CDR1 SGHAT, CDR2 FQDESV (reference sequence). V shed 4 bases and J 5 bases; nucleotides not matched to a gene: 13. The CDR3 sequence is 17 residues long. This chain's CDR3 is CASSSPSREGLKDTQYF. The CDR3 DNA reads as TGTGCCAGCAGCTCTCCTTCGCGGGAGGGCCTTAAAGATACGCAGTATTTT.

This clone was counted ten times or more. A much larger clone differs by one base, so this may be a read error. The rearrangement uses TRBV4-1 and TRBJ2-2, with D perhaps matching TRBD1 (6 bases). This CDR3 is built from 14 residues. Germline assignment: CDR1 MGHRA and CDR2 YSYEKL. CDR3 sequence reads: CASGQDTGSRELFF. The CDR3 bases are TGCGCCAGCGGCCAAGACACAGGGAGTCGGGAGCTGTTTTTT.

This clone came up many times. The V and J genes are TRBV5-1 and TRBJ1-6, with a tentative D call TRBD1 (6 bases). Germline CDR1 reads SGHRS; CDR2 reads YFSETQ. The CDR3 contains 15 residues. Trimming pared 2 bases from V and 7 bases from J, leaving 13 bases between. Here the CDR3 DNA reads TGCGCCAGCAGCTTAACGACAGGAAACAATTCACCCCTCCACTTT. It specifies CASSLTTGNNSPLHF.

In this sample, this clone turned up once. The genes are TRBV2 and TRBJ2-1, with 14 bases matching TRBD2. V lost 10 bases to trimming and J lost 9 bases; unmatched junction nucleotides: 20. Germline V gene sequence: CDR1 SNHLY, CDR2 FYNNEI. CDR3 length: 18 residues. CDR3 nucleotides: TGTGCCACCGGAACGGGACTAGCGGGAGAGGGATGGGGCAGTGAGCAGTTCTTC. As protein: CATGTGLAGEGWGSEQFF.

Many counts were recorded for this clone. V and J are TRBV20-1 and TRBJ1-2; TRBD1 matches at 8 bases. The V gene's germline CDR1 is DFQATT and CDR2 SNEGSKA (reference sequence). The trim removed 3 bases at V and 4 bases at J, leaving 7 bases unmatched. The CDR3 sequence is 14 residues long. This chain's CDR3 is CSASDRQGTYGYTF. In DNA, the CDR3 is TGCAGTGCTAGTGATAGACAGGGGACCTATGGCTACACCTTC.

This clone was counted ten times or more. This chain links TRBV7-9 with TRBJ2-2, with D unresolved. Germline CDR1 reads SEHNR; CDR2 reads FQNEAQ (reference sequence). With 6 bases removed from V and 6 bases from J, the gap between germline ends came to 11 bases. The CDR3 loop spans 13 amino acids. The CDR3 DNA reads as TGTGCCAGCAGAACCGGGCTCGCCGGGGAGCTGTTTTTT. Translating gives CASRTGLAGELFF.

This clone was found many times. The chain has TRBV6-1 and TRBJ2-4, with a possible D match to TRBD2 (5 bases). The V gene lost 3 bases and the J gene lost 9 bases, with 9 bases spanning the gap. The CDR3 consists of 12 residues. CDR1 is MNHNS and CDR2 is SASEGT in the germline V gene. CDR3 coding DNA: TGTGCCAGCAGTGATGGAGGTGGCATTCAGTACTTC. Residues: CASSDGGGIQYF.

This clone was recorded many times. This chain connects TRBV19 to TRBJ2-6; no firm D call. The V gene lost 7 bases and the J gene lost 3 bases, with 22 bases spanning the gap. The CDR3 has 18 amino acids. The germline CDR1 and CDR2 sequences are LNHDA and SQIVND (reference sequence). CDR3 nucleotide sequence: TGTGCCAGTATGGTAAGGGAAGATGGTACTCTTGGGGCCAACGTCCTGACTTTC. Translating it yields CASMVREDGTLGANVLTF.

The sample holds a few counts of this clone. The chain employs TRBV25-1 and TRBJ1-5; weak D call: TRBD1 (5 bases). Germline values: CDR1 MGHDK, CDR2 SYGVNS. V was cut by 5 bases and J by 4 bases, with 12 bases left in between. The CDR3 runs to 14 residues. The CDR3 region is CASSPGVRNQPQHF. The CDR3 nucleotides read TGTGCCAGCAGTCCGGGGGTCCGTAATCAGCCCCAGCATTTT.

This clone was detected many times. This chain links TRBV10-3 with TRBJ1-2; D is ambiguous. Trimming shortened V by 10 bases and J by 3 bases, and 21 bases separated the two germline ends. The CDR3 loop spans 15 amino acids. CDR1 and CDR2 (germline): ENHRY, SYGVKD. DNA for the CDR3: TGTGCCACTAAGGCCCCGGGCCCCCGCGACTATGGCTACACCTTC. Protein product: CATKAPGPRDYGYTF.

As concerns this clone: Just one base apart from a much larger clone, this may be a read error. This chain links TRBV7-2 with TRBJ2-3; possible D gene TRBD2, 6 bases. Germline CDR1 SGHTA, CDR2 FQGNSA. V lost 0 bases, J lost 7 bases, and 14 bases lay in between. The CDR3 consists of 15 residues. The CDR3 DNA reads as TGTGCCAGCAGCTTAGCGGGAGGACGCGGAAATACGCAGTATTTT. Translating gives CASSLAGGRGNTQYF.

This clone was seen at least ten times. The chain uses TRBV27 and TRBJ2-7; a weak D match, TRBD2 (7 bases). CDR3 length equals 16 residues. The germline V gene has CDR1 MNHEY and CDR2 SMNVEV (reference sequence). With 8 bases removed from V and 4 bases from J, the gap between germline ends came to 24 bases. Here the CDR3 DNA reads TGTGCCAGCTGGACTTTACGGGGGGCTGAGAGTTACGAGCAGTACTTC. Its translation: CASWTLRGAESYEQYF.

This clone was recorded at least ten times. A much larger clone differs by one base, so this may be a read error. V is TRBV11-2 and J is TRBJ1-3; no definite D call. The CDR3 spans 12 residues. Germline V gene lookup returns CDR1 SGHAT and CDR2 FQNNGV. V lost 3 bases and J 5 bases, leaving 5 bases between the germline ends. The DNA for the CDR3 is TGTGCCAGCAGCTTGCAGAGAAACACCATATATTTT. This sequence encodes CASSLQRNTIYF. The full variable domain, completed using reference TRBV11-2 and TRBJ1-3, is EAGVAQSPRYKIIEKRQSVAFWCNPISGHATLYWYQQILGQGPKLLIQFQNNGVVDDSQLPKDRFSAERLKGVDSTLKIQPAKLEDSAVYLCASSLQRNTIYFGEGSWLTVV.